These 17 T cell receptor beta chains share one sample of origin, sequenced in a study of shared clonotypes between healthy human individuals. Using immunoSEQ multiplex PCR, the repertoire was profiled, and TCRdb retains in-frame clones only, with some absent. The sample has 400,000 to 500,000 clones, 76% seen once. The sample taken for sequencing was PBMCs. The receptor set was obtained from a woman aged 35 to 49 in good health. Some clones in this sample may be carry-over from other donors' samples.

V usage is TRBV11-2 and J usage is TRBJ2-3; 10 bases agree with TRBD2. Germline V CDR1 and CDR2: SGHAT, FQNNGV. After removal of 4 bases from V and 3 bases from J, the junction contained 7 bases not matched to a gene. CDR3 size: 16 residues. The CDR3 loop is CASSSTLAGGTDTQYF. The CDR3 DNA is TGTGCCAGCAGCTCAACTTTAGCGGGAGGTACAGATACGCAGTATTTT.

The chain joins TRBV2 to TRBJ2-1; D not resolved. The CDR3 has 15 amino acids. CDR1 is SNHLY, CDR2 FYNNEI, per germline. The ends were cut back, 5 bases at V and 6 bases at J, with 17 bases in the middle. The CDR3 is CASSSHTTTGNEQFF. CDR3 nucleotides: TGTGCCAGCAGTTCACATACAACCACTGGCAATGAGCAGTTCTTC.

The J gene is TRBJ2-7, the V gene TRBV5-6, with D tentatively TRBD2 (6 bases). Germline V gene data show CDR1 as SGHDT and CDR2 as YYEEEE. V gave up 1 base and J gave up 6 bases, with 17 bases separating them. The CDR3 spans 15 residues. The CDR3 DNA is TGTGCCAGCAGCTTGTTTGCGGGAATACTAGGCGAGCAGTACTTC. It encodes CASSLFAGILGEQYF.

The chain joins TRBV11-2 to TRBJ2-5; the match to TRBD2 covers 7 bases. The ends lost 5 bases at V and 4 bases at J; junction bases unmatched: 7. This CDR3 is 14 amino acids long. CDR1 and CDR2 from the germline V gene are SGHAT and FQNNGV. Here the CDR3 DNA reads TGTGCCAGCAGCCCAGGGAGGGGCGGAGAGACCCAGTACTTC. It yields the protein CASSPGRGGETQYF.

V and J are TRBV29-1 and TRBJ2-5; D not certain. The V end was cut by 4 bases, the J end by 1 base, with 16 bases between. CDR3 length: 15 amino acids. From germline, CDR1 is SQVTM and CDR2 ANQGSEA. The CDR3 nucleotides are TGCAGCGTTGCCTTAAGTTCGACATTCCAAGAGACCCAGTACTTC. Translating it yields CSVALSSTFQETQYF. Together with reference TRBV29-1 and TRBJ2-5, the CDR3 gives the full variable domain: SAVISQKPSRDICQRGTSLTIQCQVDSQVTMMFWYRQQPGQSLTLIATANQGSEATYESGFVIDKFPISRPNLTFSTLTVSNMSPEDSSIYLCSVALSSTFQETQYFGPGTRLLVL.

V and J are TRBV5-1 and TRBJ1-1, with a weak D call TRBD1 (6 bases). CDR3 length equals 14 residues. From germline, CDR1 is SGHRS and CDR2 YFSETQ. V was shortened by 4 bases and J by 1 base, with 11 bases between the two germline ends. CDR3 sequence: CASSPLTGNTEAFF. The DNA of the CDR3 is TGCGCCAGCAGCCCCTTGACAGGGAACACTGAAGCTTTCTTT.

This clone was found once. The rearrangement uses TRBV9 and TRBJ1-4, with D perhaps matching TRBD1 (6 bases). The CDR3 extends over 12 amino acids. CDR1 SGDLS and CDR2 YYNGEE come from the germline V gene. V was clipped by 4 bases and J by 12 bases, with 13 bases between them. CDR3 in amino acids: CASSSAEGELFF. In nucleotides, the CDR3 is TGTGCCAGCAGCTCTGCGGAGGGGGAACTGTTTTTT. The full variable domain, in which reference TRBV9 and TRBJ1-4 provide the parts outside the CDR3, is DSGVTQTPKHLITATGQRVTLRCSPRSGDLSVYWYQQSLDQGLQFLIQYYNGEERAKGNILERFSAQQFPDLHSELNLSSLELGDSALYFCASSSAEGELFFGSGTQLSVL.

This chain connects TRBV27 to TRBJ2-7; TRBD2 aligns across 8 bases. The CDR3 spans 15 residues. The V segment lost 1 base and the J segment 5 bases; nucleotides outside the gene matches: 7. The germline V gene has CDR1 MNHEY and CDR2 SMNVEV (reference sequence). The CDR3 DNA follows: TGTGCCAGCAGTTTATTCGGGAGGGTCTGGGACGAGCAGTACTTC. Protein product: CASSLFGRVWDEQYF.

This clone showed up just once. The rearrangement links TRBV19 to TRBJ1-1; D call uncertain. Germline-derived CDR1 and CDR2 are LNHDA and SQIVND (reference sequence). V shed 7 bases and J shed 1 base, with 10 bases lying between them. The CDR3 is 13 amino acids. CDR3 bases: TGTGCCAGTAACCGGAATCAGAACACTGAAGCTTTCTTT. This encodes CASNRNQNTEAFF.

CDR3 protein: CATSRDLETEAFF. CDR3 bases: TGTGCCACCAGCAGAGATTTAGAGACTGAAGCTTTCTTT. The J gene is TRBJ1-1, the V gene TRBV15; D is unresolved. The germline V gene has CDR1 LNHNV and CDR2 YYDKDF (reference sequence). V dropped 0 bases and J dropped 5 bases, with 7 bases sitting between them. This CDR3 contains 13 residues.

J is TRBJ2-3 and V is TRBV6-5; D gene unclear. The CDR3 runs 13 residues. The germline V gene encodes CDR1 MNHEY and CDR2 SVGAGI. V lost 0 bases and J 8 bases, leaving 9 bases between the germline ends. The DNA for the CDR3 is TGTGCCAGCAGTTACTCTTTAGTCTCTACGCAGTATTTT. Its protein product is CASSYSLVSTQYF.

This sequence joins TRBV9 and TRBJ2-7; TRBD2 matches 8 bases. CDR1 and CDR2 from the germline V gene are SGDLS and YYNGEE. CDR3 length equals 13 residues. V shed 2 bases and J 5 bases; nucleotides not matched to a gene: 3. The CDR3 protein is CASSVGSGDEQYF. As DNA, the CDR3 is TGTGCCAGCAGCGTTGGTAGCGGGGACGAGCAGTACTTC.

This clone has just one count. A much larger clone lies one base from this, so it may be a read error. This rearrangement joins TRBV5-1 to TRBJ2-5; 8 positions agree with TRBD1. The V and J ends lost 4 bases and 5 bases, in that order; junction bases with no gene match: 10. CDR1 is SGHRS and CDR2 is YFSETQ in the germline V gene. This CDR3 is 15 amino acids long. CDR3 in DNA: TGCGCCAGCAGCCCCCGACAGGGGTCTCTGGAGACCCAGTACTTC. This gives the protein CASSPRQGSLETQYF.

This clone was found once. The chain is built from TRBV7-2 and TRBJ1-1, with D tentatively TRBD1 (5 bases). This CDR3 spans 15 amino acids. Trimming removed 7 bases at V and 8 bases at J, with 23 bases between. Germline V CDR1 and CDR2: SGHTA, FQGNSA. CDR3: CASNLHPAGTAEAFF. The CDR3, as DNA: TGTGCCAGCAACCTCCACCCCGCCGGGACCGCCGAAGCTTTCTTT. The full variable domain, in which reference TRBV7-2 and TRBJ1-1 provide the parts outside the CDR3, is GAGVSQSPSNKVTEKGKDVELRCDPISGHTALYWYRQSLGQGLEFLIYFQGNSAPDKSGLPSDRFSAERTGGSVSTLTIQRTQQEDSAVYLCASNLHPAGTAEAFFGQGTRLTVV.

V is TRBV30 and J is TRBJ1-1, with D tentatively TRBD1 (5 bases). Germline loops: CDR1 GTSNPN, CDR2 SVGIG (reference sequence). CDR3 length: 14 residues. V was shortened by 4 bases and J by 6 bases, with 18 bases between the two germline ends. The CDR3 here is CAWIISATAAEAFF. CDR3 sequence (DNA): TGTGCCTGGATTATTTCGGCGACAGCCGCTGAAGCTTTCTTT.

This chain uses TRBV7-9 with TRBJ1-6; D is unclear. This CDR3 contains 14 residues. Germline values: CDR1 SEHNR, CDR2 FQNEAQ (reference sequence). With 1 base removed from V and 7 bases from J, the gap between germline ends came to 8 bases. For the CDR3, the DNA is TGTGCCAGCAGCTTAGAAACGGGGAATTCACCCCTCCACTTT. Encoded protein: CASSLETGNSPLHF.

The rearrangement joins TRBV28 to TRBJ2-1; D possibly matches TRBD1 or TRBD2 (5 bases each). Germline assignment: CDR1 MDHEN and CDR2 SYDVKM. This CDR3 region has 15 residues. The germline V and J ends were trimmed by 7 bases and 4 bases, with 17 bases remaining between them. CDR3 amino acids: CASTPPVGAYNEQFF. DNA for the CDR3: TGTGCCAGCACCCCTCCTGTCGGGGCATACAATGAGCAGTTCTTC.